The source of this T cell receptor (beta chain) is a study of response to subunit inactivated influenza vaccine. This clonotype occurred a few times. The V gene lost 9 bases and the J gene lost 5 bases, with 13 bases spanning the gap. This CDR3 is built from 13 residues. Germline V gene data show CDR1 as MNHNS and CDR2 as SASEGT. Using its own MiXCR run on the RT-PCR reads, TCRdb lists one record per CDR3 protein. The sample has roughly 700,000 distinct CDR3 sequences, about 15% seen once; the top ten hold less than 7%. This material consisted of PBMCs from blood, taken 14 to 15 days before vaccination. This TCR was recovered from a man aged 50 or older who received an inactivated influenza vaccine. V is TRBV6-1 and J is TRBJ2-2; the D gene is possibly TRBD1 (6 bases). CDR3 nucleotide sequence: TGTGCCAGTGCAGGGGCCCTAACCGGGGAGCTGTTTTTT. The encoded protein is CASAGALTGELFF.